This T cell receptor (beta chain) is drawn from a study of blood T cell repertoires in COVID-19. As for the study in general: The origin of the acute and convalescent COVID-19 samples was the United States, Italy and Spain. T cells, B-cell-depleted T cells, or PBMCs provided the cDNA or gDNA that served as material.

Deletions cut 2 bases from V and 10 bases from J, with 19 bases between. CDR3 length: 16 amino acids. Per germline, CDR1 SGHKS and CDR2 YYEKEE (reference sequence). The Seattle patients joined while their infection was active and were tracked longitudinally afterward. How the authors handled the data: By means of reference gene primer amplification, nucleated cell counts were estimated. The method was immunoSEQ multiplex PCR; TCRdb's version includes in-frame clones alone and lacks a portion of them. That table gives V, J and clone size, and the DNA gave D and trimming. This repertoire shows more than 300,000 clones, roughly 90% found once; its top ten account for less than 2%.

What was sequenced was peripheral blood. The rearrangement joins TRBV5-5 to TRBJ1-6, with D perhaps matching TRBD1 (6 bases). The TCR was taken from a woman aged 30 to 39 with COVID-19, enrolled during active disease. The CDR3 DNA sequence: TGTGCCAGCAGCTTACCCGGGGCAGGGGTTGACTCACCCCTCCACTTT. Its translation is CASSLPGAGVDSPLHF.